The 3 T cell receptor beta chains given below trace back to one sample, sequenced in a study of response to subunit inactivated influenza vaccine. TCRdb reanalysed the RT-PCR reads using MiXCR and keeps one entry per CDR3 protein. The table has around 790,000 distinct CDR3 sequences, around 21% seen once. Material: PBMCs from blood, obtained about 5 days after vaccination. The source of these receptors is a man aged 50 to 59 who received an inactivated influenza vaccine.

The V call is TRBV11-2, the J call TRBJ2-5; 8 nucleotides agree with TRBD2. Germline lookup yields CDR1 SGHAT and CDR2 FQNNGV. Unmatched junction bases numbered 5, after V lost 6 bases and J lost 5 bases. This CDR3 is built from 13 residues. CDR3 in amino acids: CASRPTSVETQYF. The CDR3 DNA is TGTGCCAGCAGGCCGACTAGCGTCGAGACCCAGTACTTC.

This clonotype was observed a few times. The chain combines TRBV5-1 with TRBJ1-2, with 7 nucleotides matching TRBD1. Germline assignment: CDR1 SGHRS and CDR2 YFSETQ. CDR3 length equals 14 residues. V was pared by 1 base and J by 5 bases, with 5 bases of the junction left unmatched. CDR3 in DNA: TGCGCCAGCAGCTTGAAAGAGACAGGGTATGGCTACACCTTC. It encodes CASSLKETGYGYTF. The whole variable domain, remainder taken from reference TRBV5-1 and TRBJ1-2, is KAGVTQTPRYLIKTRGQQVTLSCSPISGHRSVSWYQQTPGQGLQFLFEYFSETQRNKGNFPGRFSGRQFSNSRSEMNVSTLELGDSALYLCASSLKETGYGYTFGSGTRLTVV.

In its sample, this clonotype was seen a few times. V usage is TRBV11-2 and J usage is TRBJ1-3; tentatively, D is TRBD1 (5 bases). The ends were cut back, 0 bases at V and 2 bases at J, with 14 bases in the middle. This CDR3 contains 17 residues. Germline V gene sequence: CDR1 SGHAT, CDR2 FQNNGV. The CDR3 region is CASSLERRGSTGNTIYF. The CDR3, as DNA: TGTGCCAGCAGCTTAGAACGACGGGGGTCGACTGGAAACACCATATATTTT. The full variable domain, rest sourced from reference TRBV11-2 and TRBJ1-3, is EAGVAQSPRYKIIEKRQSVAFWCNPISGHATLYWYQQILGQGPKLLIQFQNNGVVDDSQLPKDRFSAERLKGVDSTLKIQPAKLEDSAVYLCASSLERRGSTGNTIYFGEGSWLTVV.